The 19 T cell receptor beta chains in this list originate from one sample, sequenced in a study of T cells in tuberculosis. Sorting used thawed, overnight-rested PBMC stained with anti-CD3, a viability dye and GMM-loaded CD1B tetramer. CD1B tetramers were loaded with Rhodococcus equi-derived C32 glucose monomycolate. Profiling relied on immunoSEQ multiplex PCR, and the TCRdb table lists in-frame clones only, not all of them. The sample consists of around 50,000 clones, 88% of them appearing once. Sequenced input: CD1b-GMM tetramer-negative cells sorted from PBMCs. Every receptor here comes from an adult woman with latent tuberculosis.

CDR3 sequence (DNA): TGTGCCAGCAGTTTACTAGGCGGGACCTACGAGCAGTACTTC. Its translation is CASSLLGGTYEQYF. The rearrangement links TRBV28 to TRBJ2-7; D is perhaps TRBD2 (6 bases). The V gene's germline CDR1 is MDHEN and CDR2 SYDVKM. Deletions cut 2 bases from V and 2 bases from J, with 10 bases between. CDR3 length: 14 residues.

The chain joins TRBV11-2 to TRBJ2-3; D unclear. CDR1 SGHAT and CDR2 FQNNGV come from the germline V gene. CDR3 size: 13 residues. The V end was cut by 1 base, the J end by 3 bases, with 5 bases between. CDR3 coding DNA: TGTGCCAGCAGCTTAGTATATACAGATACGCAGTATTTT. Translating gives CASSLVYTDTQYF.

The chain employs TRBV27 and TRBJ1-5; 7 bases fit TRBD1. This CDR3 has 15 amino acids. V shed 3 bases and J 2 bases; nucleotides not matched to a gene: 4. The V gene's germline CDR1 is MNHEY and CDR2 SMNVEV (reference sequence). The CDR3 is CASSFSGQRNQPQHF. In nucleotides, the CDR3 is TGTGCCAGCAGTTTCTCGGGACAGCGCAATCAGCCCCAGCATTTT.

The V call is TRBV6-5, the J call TRBJ1-2; maybe TRBD1 (6 bases). The CDR3 contains 15 residues. Germline V CDR1 and CDR2: MNHEY, SVGAGI. V was shortened by 0 bases and J by 4 bases, with 12 bases between the two germline ends. CDR3 coding DNA: TGTGCCAGCAGTTACTCCGGGAGGGGGTCCTATGGCTACACCTTC. This encodes CASSYSGRGSYGYTF.

This clone has just a few counts. CDR3 sequence reads: CASSLRGSPYEQYF. The CDR3 DNA follows: TGTGCCAGCAGCTTACGGGGTTCCCCCTACGAGCAGTACTTC. The genes are TRBV7-2 and TRBJ2-7, with a possible D match to TRBD2 (5 bases). V lost 2 bases and J lost 2, with 10 bases in between. The CDR3 consists of 14 residues. Per the germline V gene, CDR1 is SGHTA and CDR2 is FQGNSA.

The chain carries TRBV25-1 and TRBJ2-7, with TRBD2 as a possible D gene (6 bases). CDR3 size: 14 residues. The V gene's germline CDR1 is MGHDK and CDR2 SYGVNS. With 5 bases removed from V and 3 bases from J, the gap between germline ends came to 14 bases. The DNA of the CDR3 is TGTGCCAGCAGTCGCGGGACGGTGCGCTACGAGCAGTACTTC. Translating gives CASSRGTVRYEQYF.

V and J are TRBV5-1 and TRBJ2-5; tentative D call: TRBD2 (5 bases). Germline V gene lookup returns CDR1 SGHRS and CDR2 YFSETQ. The CDR3 runs to 13 residues. Trimming removed 3 bases from V and 5 bases from J, with 11 bases in between. The CDR3: CASSYPGRETQYF. In DNA form, the CDR3 reads TGCGCCAGCAGCTACCCGGGAAGGGAGACCCAGTACTTC.

Remarks on this clone: This specimen includes other DNA sequences encoding the same CDR3. CDR3 in DNA: TGTGCCACCAGCAGAGGTCCGGGAAGCTCCTACAATGAGCAGTTCTTC. It codes for CATSRGPGSSYNEQFF. The rearrangement links TRBV15 to TRBJ2-1, with a weak D call TRBD2 (5 bases). Germline V gene sequence: CDR1 LNHNV, CDR2 YYDKDF (reference sequence). The CDR3 loop spans 16 amino acids. The germline V and J ends were trimmed by 1 base and 0 bases, with 10 bases remaining between them.

The table lists this clone with many counts. V is TRBV21-1 and J is TRBJ2-6; the D segment call TRBD1 is taken from the table without a DNA check. TRBV21-1 is a recognized pseudogene. This CDR3 comprises 20 residues. CDR3 nucleotides: TGTGCCAGCAGCAGAGATTGGGGGTATAGGGGGCTTGGCGGGGCCAACGTCCTGACTTTC. It specifies CASSRDWGYRGLGGANVLTF.

The J gene is TRBJ1-2, the V gene TRBV11-3; tentative D call: TRBD1 (5 bases). The germline V gene has CDR1 SGHNT and CDR2 YENEEA. This CDR3 region has 12 residues. Trimming shortened V by 3 bases and J by 7 bases, and 9 bases separated the two germline ends. The CDR3: CASSFSGSGYTF. Here the CDR3 DNA reads TGTGCCAGCAGCTTTTCAGGGTCTGGCTACACCTTC.

This clone has just a few counts. The rearrangement joins TRBV19 to TRBJ1-3, with 9 bases lining up with TRBD1. The J segment lost 5 bases and the V segment lost 4 bases, leaving 6 bases of the junction unmatched. The germline gives CDR1 LNHDA, CDR2 SQIVND (reference sequence). The CDR3 has 15 amino acids. CDR3 residues: CASSTPTGGRNTIYF. CDR3 DNA sequence: TGTGCCAGTAGTACCCCGACAGGGGGGAGAAACACCATATATTTT.

V and J are TRBV5-6 and TRBJ1-2; no reliable D call. The V gene lost 6 bases and the J gene lost 2 bases, with 14 bases spanning the gap. The CDR3 is made up of 14 amino acids. Germline assignment: CDR1 SGHDT and CDR2 YYEEEE. The CDR3 coding sequence is TGTGCCAGCACCTTCCGGGCGGGGAACTATGGCTACACCTTC. As protein: CASTFRAGNYGYTF.

The chain carries TRBV4-1 and TRBJ2-1, with 7 positions matching TRBD2. This CDR3 has 18 amino acids. Germline-derived CDR1 and CDR2 are MGHRA and YSYEKL. Trimming took 4 bases from V and 7 from J; bases not matched to a gene: 19. CDR3 sequence: CASSLGRIAGIIRNEQFF. CDR3 DNA: TGCGCCAGCAGCCTCGGGAGGATAGCGGGCATCATTCGGAATGAGCAGTTCTTC.

The gene calls are TRBV18 and TRBJ1-2, with 7 bases aligning to TRBD1. CDR3 length equals 16 residues. CDR1 is KGHSH and CDR2 is LQKENI in the germline V gene. Germline trimming cut 3 bases from V and 5 bases from J; bases unmatched to any gene: 12. The CDR3 DNA reads as TGTGCCAGCTCACCGGCCCTGAGAGGGGGCGTTTATGGCTACACCTTC. It specifies CASSPALRGGVYGYTF.

The V gene is TRBV7-2, the J gene TRBJ2-1, with 9 nucleotides matching TRBD1. Trimming removed 7 bases from V and 4 bases from J; junction bases left unmatched: 8. CDR3 size: 15 residues. Germline loops: CDR1 SGHTA, CDR2 FQGNSA. This CDR3 is CASTHDRGSYNEQFF. DNA for the CDR3: TGTGCCAGCACCCACGACAGGGGGTCTTACAATGAGCAGTTCTTC.

J is TRBJ2-1 and V is TRBV13; D remains ambiguous. The CDR3 covers 11 residues. V was trimmed by 5 bases and J by 6 bases, leaving 5 bases between them. Germline V lookup: CDR1 PRHDT, CDR2 FYEKMQ (reference sequence). The CDR3 DNA is TGTGCCAGCAGCCTCTCCAATGAGCAGTTCTTC. This encodes CASSLSNEQFF.

V gene TRBV18 combines with J gene TRBJ1-3; maybe TRBD1 (6 bases). Germline values: CDR1 KGHSH, CDR2 LQKENI. The CDR3 is 14 residues long. With 5 bases removed from V and 2 bases from J, the gap between germline ends came to 10 bases. Written as DNA, the CDR3 is TGTGCCAGCTCAGGTACAGGGACTGGAAACACCATATATTTT. The encoded protein is CASSGTGTGNTIYF. Complete variable domain (other parts from reference TRBV18 and TRBJ1-3): NAGVMQNPRHLVRRRGQEARLRCSPMKGHSHVYWYRQLPEEGLKFMVYLQKENIIDESGMPKERFSAEFPKEGPSILRIQQVVRGDSAAYFCASSGTGTGNTIYFGEGSWLTVV.

This chain joins TRBV7-2 and TRBJ2-2, with unresolved D. V was shortened by 0 bases and J by 7 bases, with 6 bases between the two germline ends. Looked up from germline, CDR1 is SGHTA and CDR2 is FQGNSA. This CDR3 is 13 amino acids long. The CDR3 sequence: CASSLATGGELFF. The CDR3 DNA reads TGTGCCAGCAGCTTAGCTACCGGCGGGGAGCTGTTTTTT.

This chain connects TRBV6-4 to TRBJ2-5; perhaps TRBD2 as D (6 bases). The V end was cut by 4 bases, the J end by 5 bases, with 11 bases between. This CDR3 has 13 residues. The germline V gene has CDR1 MRHNA and CDR2 SNTAGT. The CDR3 is CASSVSRGETQYF. CDR3 sequence (DNA): TGTGCCAGCAGTGTAAGCCGGGGGGAGACCCAGTACTTC.